Below are 31 T cell receptor beta chains sequenced from a single sample in a study of blood T cell repertoires in COVID-19. Generated by immunoSEQ multiplex PCR, the TCRdb table keeps only in-frame clones and is missing some. The table has about 150,000 clones, 84% seen once; the top ten hold roughly 3.5%. The sequencing sample was made of PBMCs or T cells enriched from blood (not recorded which). These receptors originate from a woman aged 50 to 60 with acute COVID-19.

In this sample, this clone turned up once. The gene calls are TRBV20-1 and TRBJ2-1; D gene ambiguous. The CDR3 length is 11 residues. Germline loops: CDR1 DFQATT, CDR2 SNEGSKA (reference sequence). The V end lost 6 bases, the J end lost 8 bases, and 11 bases lay between the germline ends. The CDR3 nucleotides read TGCAGTGCCCTCCTAGGCTATGAGCAGTTCTTC. This translates into CSALLGYEQFF.

V is TRBV4-3 and J is TRBJ2-1; 10 bases line up with TRBD2. The germline V gene encodes CDR1 LGHNA and CDR2 YSLEER. V shed 3 bases, J shed 10 bases, and the junction held 9 bases outside the gene matches. The length of the CDR3 is 15 residues. The DNA of the CDR3 is TGCGCCAGCAGCCAGGCCGGGGTGGGACTAGCGGAGCAGTTCTTC. Encoded protein: CASSQAGVGLAEQFF.

This rearrangement joins TRBV29-1 to TRBJ1-1; no definite D call. Germline assignment: CDR1 SQVTM and CDR2 ANQGSEA. The CDR3 is 14 amino acids. V gave up 0 bases and J gave up 6 bases, with 14 bases separating them. The CDR3 spells CSVEDFTAQAEAFF. The CDR3, as DNA: TGCAGCGTTGAAGATTTTACAGCCCAGGCTGAAGCTTTCTTT.

The CDR3: CASSLGASGGYEQFF. CDR3 bases: TGTGCCAGCAGCTTAGGGGCTAGCGGGGGCTATGAGCAGTTCTTC. The V gene is TRBV7-9, the J gene TRBJ2-1; TRBD2 aligns across 10 bases. The CDR3 contains 15 residues. Per the germline V gene, CDR1 is SEHNR and CDR2 is FQNEAQ (reference sequence). V was pared by 1 base and J by 8 bases, with 5 bases of the junction left unmatched.

This clone was seen only a few times. V and J are TRBV30 and TRBJ1-1; D is perhaps TRBD1 (5 bases). Germline V gives CDR1 GTSNPN, CDR2 SVGIG (reference sequence). The CDR3 has 15 residues. The V end was cut by 4 bases, the J end by 1 base, with 16 bases between. The CDR3 DNA follows: TGTGCCTGGACAAATCTCGGGGGGGGGAACACTGAAGCTTTCTTT. Protein sequence: CAWTNLGGGNTEAFF.

The rearrangement links TRBV5-1 to TRBJ2-1, with D perhaps TRBD2 (5 bases). With 0 bases removed from V and 4 bases from J, the gap between germline ends came to 14 bases. The CDR3 runs 16 residues. The germline V gene encodes CDR1 SGHRS and CDR2 YFSETQ. CDR3 nucleotides: TGCGCCAGCAGCTTGGCCGGGCGGAGGATTTACAATGAGCAGTTCTTC. Translation: CASSLAGRRIYNEQFF.

V is TRBV2 and J is TRBJ2-3; TRBD2 agrees at 7 bases. Germline CDR1 and CDR2: SNHLY and FYNNEI. The junction had 4 bases not matched to a gene; V was cut back by 6 bases and J by 1 base. CDR3 size: 14 residues. The CDR3 sequence is CASSSTSGTDTQYF. For the CDR3, the DNA is TGTGCCAGCAGCAGCACTAGCGGCACAGATACGCAGTATTTT.

This clone was observed once. The chain carries TRBV7-8 and TRBJ1-4, with D uncertain. This CDR3 is 16 amino acids long. Germline CDR1 SGHVS, CDR2 FQNEAQ. V lost 5 bases and J lost 0, with 13 bases in between. CDR3 amino acids: CASSHGSLPTNEKLFF. The CDR3, as DNA: TGTGCCAGCAGCCACGGGAGCCTGCCAACTAATGAAAAACTGTTTTTT.

The rearrangement links TRBV29-1 to TRBJ1-1; perhaps TRBD1 as D (6 bases). The CDR3 totals 13 residues. Trimming removed 6 bases from V and 0 bases from J, with 11 bases in between. Germline CDR1 is SQVTM and CDR2 is ANQGSEA. The CDR3 region has the DNA TGCAGCGTGTTAGGGGACATGAACACTGAAGCTTTCTTT. Translated: CSVLGDMNTEAFF.

This clone showed up just once. The rearrangement uses TRBV14 and TRBJ1-2; perhaps TRBD1 as D (5 bases). Trimming stripped 0 bases from V and 8 bases from J, with 7 bases between. CDR1 and CDR2 from the germline V gene are SGHDN and FVKESK. The CDR3 is made up of 12 amino acids. For the CDR3, the DNA is TGTGCCAGCAGCCAAGATGGGGGGGGCTACACCTTC. Residues: CASSQDGGGYTF.

This clone was picked up a small number of times. The gene calls are TRBV6-5 and TRBJ2-2, with D unclear. The CDR3 spans 11 residues. The germline CDR1 and CDR2 sequences are MNHEY and SVGAGI. V was cut by 8 bases and J by 2 bases, with 3 bases left in between. CDR3: CASGNTGELFF. The CDR3 DNA is TGTGCCAGCGGCAACACCGGGGAGCTGTTTTTT.

The chain recombines TRBV3-1 (or the pseudogene TRBV3-2) with TRBJ1-2; D is possibly TRBD1 (6 bases). V was clipped by 2 bases and J by 14 bases, with 21 bases between them. The CDR3 runs 14 residues. Germline V gene sequence: CDR1 LGHDT, CDR2 YNNKEL (reference sequence). The CDR3 sequence: CASSQPNYGQPLTF. In DNA, the CDR3 is TGTGCCAGCAGCCAACCCAACTATGGACAGCCTTTGACCTTC.

Note on this clone: In the same sample, other DNA sequences code for this CDR3. The chain recombines TRBV10-3 with TRBJ2-7; TRBD1 agrees at 8 bases. CDR3 size: 12 residues. Germline CDR1 reads ENHRY; CDR2 reads SYGVKD. The J segment lost 5 bases and the V segment lost 4 bases, leaving 1 base of the junction unmatched. CDR3 in amino acids: CAISGQGNEQYF. The CDR3 DNA reads TGTGCCATCAGTGGACAGGGGAACGAGCAGTACTTC.

This chain joins TRBV27 and TRBJ1-1; D is unresolved. V was trimmed by 1 base and J by 1 base, leaving 13 bases between them. CDR1 is MNHEY, CDR2 SMNVEV, per germline (reference sequence). CDR3 length: 16 amino acids. Here the CDR3 DNA reads TGTGCCAGCAGTTTATATTCCCCGTATAGGAACACTGAAGCTTTCTTT. Translation: CASSLYSPYRNTEAFF.

At least ten counts were recorded for this clone. This chain connects TRBV25-1 to TRBJ2-5; TRBD2 agrees at 7 bases. The CDR3 contains 17 residues. V lost 3 bases, J lost 4 bases, and 14 bases stayed unmatched. Per germline, CDR1 MGHDK and CDR2 SYGVNS. The CDR3 DNA reads TGTGCCAGCAGTGATGTTGGGGGGAGGGGAGTATCAGAGACCCAGTACTTC. Translating gives CASSDVGGRGVSETQYF.

The chain joins TRBV7-2 to TRBJ2-7, with D uncertain. There are 13 residues in the CDR3. CDR1 is SGHTA, CDR2 FQGNSA, per germline. The V end was cut by 1 base, the J end by 5 bases, with 9 bases between. The CDR3 protein is CASSLVVADEQYF. CDR3 coding DNA: TGTGCCAGCAGCTTAGTGGTAGCAGACGAGCAGTACTTC.

The chain combines TRBV29-1 with TRBJ2-5; 9 bases align to TRBD2. The CDR3 is 14 amino acids. Germline trimming cut 5 bases from V and 2 bases from J; bases unmatched to any gene: 6. Per the germline V gene, CDR1 is SQVTM and CDR2 is ANQGSEA. DNA for the CDR3: TGCAGCGTTCGACTAGCGGTGAATCAAGAGACCCAGTACTTC. Protein: CSVRLAVNQETQYF.

V is TRBV19 and J is TRBJ1-1; the D is unclear. V gave up 0 bases and J gave up 2 bases, with 13 bases separating them. The CDR3 contains 16 residues. From germline, CDR1 is LNHDA and CDR2 SQIVND (reference sequence). CDR3 region: CASSIDGLGGNTEAFF. The CDR3 DNA reads TGTGCCAGTAGTATAGATGGGCTGGGAGGTAACACTGAAGCTTTCTTT.

This chain links TRBV6-5 with TRBJ1-5; D ambiguous. CDR3 length equals 14 residues. The V gene lost 5 bases and the J gene lost 1 base, with 9 bases spanning the gap. Germline CDR1 MNHEY, CDR2 SVGAGI. The CDR3 region is CASSPRQSNQPQHF. CDR3 bases: TGTGCCAGCAGTCCCCGACAAAGCAATCAGCCCCAGCATTTT.

Here the CDR3 DNA reads TGTGCCAGTAGTATAGAAGGGGCGGGGGCTAGCACAGATACGCAGTATTTT. This sequence encodes CASSIEGAGASTDTQYF. The chain has TRBV19 and TRBJ2-3; TRBD2 is a possible D gene (7 bases). Germline V gives CDR1 LNHDA, CDR2 SQIVND (reference sequence). V lost 0 bases to trimming and J lost 0 bases, with 13 bases between them. The CDR3 covers 17 residues.

The chain is built from TRBV5-4 and TRBJ2-2; maybe TRBD1 (5 bases). V was cut by 1 base and J by 6 bases, with 10 bases left in between. This CDR3 spans 14 amino acids. CDR1 is SGHNT, CDR2 YYREEE, per germline (reference sequence). The CDR3 bases are TGTGCCAGCAGCTTGAGCCAGGGCCCCGGGGAGCTGTTTTTT. It yields the protein CASSLSQGPGELFF.

The J gene is TRBJ1-2, the V gene TRBV5-1; 9 bases fit TRBD1. Germline V gene data show CDR1 as SGHRS and CDR2 as YFSETQ. The length of the CDR3 is 14 residues. The J segment lost 6 bases and the V segment lost 5 bases, leaving 8 bases of the junction unmatched. CDR3 amino acids: CASRPDRGINGYTF. CDR3 nucleotide sequence: TGCGCCAGCAGGCCCGACAGGGGGATTAATGGCTACACCTTC. The complete variable domain, with remaining parts taken from reference TRBV5-1 and TRBJ1-2, reads KAGVTQTPRYLIKTRGQQVTLSCSPISGHRSVSWYQQTPGQGLQFLFEYFSETQRNKGNFPGRFSGRQFSNSRSEMNVSTLELGDSALYLCASRPDRGINGYTFGSGTRLTVV.

The chain is built from TRBV7-2 and TRBJ1-1; D ambiguous. This CDR3 has 15 residues. Germline V gene lookup returns CDR1 SGHTA and CDR2 FQGNSA. Deletions cut 1 base from V and 5 bases from J, with 14 bases between. The CDR3 sequence is CASSLVSRSGTEAFF. In nucleotides, the CDR3 is TGTGCCAGCAGCTTAGTGAGTAGATCGGGGACTGAAGCTTTCTTT.

V usage is TRBV9 and J usage is TRBJ2-3; 8 nucleotides agree with TRBD1. CDR3 size: 19 residues. Trimming cost V 0 bases and J 4 bases; bases outside gene matches: 16. Per germline, CDR1 SGDLS and CDR2 YYNGEE. The CDR3 coding sequence is TGTGCCAGCAGCGTAGCTTCAGGGGGCGGCTGGGATGGGCCAGATACGCAGTATTTT. It codes for CASSVASGGGWDGPDTQYF.

The V and J genes are TRBV4-3 and TRBJ1-1, with unresolved D. The CDR3 spans 14 residues. Germline CDR1 LGHNA, CDR2 YSLEER. V dropped 0 bases and J dropped 6 bases, with 11 bases sitting between them. CDR3 nucleotides: TGCGCCAGCAGCCAAGATGGACTTCTTGCTGAAGCTTTCTTT. This gives the protein CASSQDGLLAEAFF.

This rearrangement joins TRBV10-2 to TRBJ1-6; maybe TRBD1 (5 bases). The germline gives CDR1 WSHSY, CDR2 SAAADI. Trimming removed 2 bases at V and 8 bases at J, with 16 bases between. The CDR3 has 16 amino acids. The CDR3 loop reads CASSEPPGGLHSPLHF. CDR3 DNA: TGCGCCAGCAGTGAGCCGCCCGGGGGGTTACATTCACCCCTCCACTTT.

The chain has TRBV30 and TRBJ2-7, with 9 bases fitting TRBD1. The V gene's germline CDR1 is GTSNPN and CDR2 SVGIG (reference sequence). The CDR3 has 14 residues. After removal of 2 bases from V and 7 bases from J, the junction contained 9 bases not matched to a gene. The CDR3 nucleotides read TGTGCCTGGAGTACGGGACAGGGCTATGGAGAGCAGTACTTC. Protein sequence: CAWSTGQGYGEQYF.

V is TRBV11-3 and J is TRBJ2-7, with a tentative D call TRBD2 (5 bases). This CDR3 is built from 14 residues. V lost 5 bases, J lost 0 bases, and 11 bases lay in between. The germline CDR1 and CDR2 sequences are SGHNT and YENEEA. The chain's CDR3 is CASSPRGFSYEQYF. In DNA form, the CDR3 reads TGTGCCAGCAGCCCCCGGGGTTTCTCCTACGAGCAGTACTTC.

The chain employs TRBV7-3 and TRBJ1-2, with a weak D call TRBD1 (6 bases). Per the germline V gene, CDR1 is SGHTA and CDR2 is FQGTGA. CDR3 length: 13 residues. Trimming stripped 1 base from V and 4 bases from J, with 7 bases between. The CDR3 DNA reads TGTGCCAGCAGCTTAAAACAGGGCTATGGCTACACCTTC. It codes for CASSLKQGYGYTF.

The rearrangement uses TRBV11-3 and TRBJ2-7, with 12 bases matching TRBD1. The CDR3 totals 15 residues. CDR1 and CDR2 (germline): SGHNT, YENEEA. V was clipped by 5 bases and J by 7 bases; unmatched bases: 9. CDR3 DNA sequence: TGTGCCAGCAGCGTCTCCGGGACAGGGGGCATGGAGCAGTACTTC. This gives the protein CASSVSGTGGMEQYF.

This chain links TRBV6-5 with TRBJ1-5; possibly TRBD1 for D (6 bases). From germline, CDR1 is MNHEY and CDR2 SVGAGI. The CDR3 covers 16 residues. Trimming took 2 bases from V and 5 from J, leaving 16 bases between them. CDR3 in DNA: TGTGCCAGCAGTTACGGGGGCGCAGGGACCTATCAGCCCCAGCATTTT. Translation gives CASSYGGAGTYQPQHF.